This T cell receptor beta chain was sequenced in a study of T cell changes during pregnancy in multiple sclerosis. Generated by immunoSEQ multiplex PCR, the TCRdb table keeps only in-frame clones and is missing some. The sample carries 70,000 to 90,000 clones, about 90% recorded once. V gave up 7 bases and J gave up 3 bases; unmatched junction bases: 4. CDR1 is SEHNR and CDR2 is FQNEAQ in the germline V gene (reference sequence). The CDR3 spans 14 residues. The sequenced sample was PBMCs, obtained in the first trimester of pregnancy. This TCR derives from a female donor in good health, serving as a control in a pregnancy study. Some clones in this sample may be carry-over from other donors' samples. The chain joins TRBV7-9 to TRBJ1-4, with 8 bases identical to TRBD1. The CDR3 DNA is TGTGCCAGCACCTTGACAGGGGCTAATGAAAAACTGTTTTTT. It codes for CASTLTGANEKLFF.